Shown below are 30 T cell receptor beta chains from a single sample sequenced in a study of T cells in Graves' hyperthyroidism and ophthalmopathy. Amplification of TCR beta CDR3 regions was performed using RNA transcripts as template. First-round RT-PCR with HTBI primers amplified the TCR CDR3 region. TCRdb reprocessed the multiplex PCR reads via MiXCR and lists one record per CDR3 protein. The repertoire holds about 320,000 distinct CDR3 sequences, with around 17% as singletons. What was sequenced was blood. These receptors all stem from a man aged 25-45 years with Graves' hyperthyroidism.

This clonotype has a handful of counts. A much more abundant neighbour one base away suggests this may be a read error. The CDR3 region has the DNA TGTGCCAGCAGCTTAGGGGCAGGGGCTTCTCGTCAGCCCCAGCATTTT. It codes for CASSLGAGASRQPQHF. The chain has TRBV7-2 and TRBJ1-5; D perhaps matches TRBD1 (6 bases). CDR1 is SGHTA, CDR2 FQGNSA, per germline. V was pared by 1 base and J by 6 bases, with 16 bases between. This CDR3 is built from 16 residues.

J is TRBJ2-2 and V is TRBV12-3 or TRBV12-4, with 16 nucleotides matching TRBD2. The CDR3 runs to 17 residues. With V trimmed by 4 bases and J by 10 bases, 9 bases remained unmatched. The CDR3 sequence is CASSSTGTSGRVMELFF. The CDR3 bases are TGTGCCAGCAGTTCAACTGGGACTAGCGGGAGGGTGATGGAGCTGTTTTTT.

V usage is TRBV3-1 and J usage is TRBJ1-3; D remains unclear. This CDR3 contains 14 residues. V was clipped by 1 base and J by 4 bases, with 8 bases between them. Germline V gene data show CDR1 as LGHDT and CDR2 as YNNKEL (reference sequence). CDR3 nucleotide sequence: TGTGCCAGCAGCCAAGGGACCGACGGAAACACCATATATTTT. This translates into CASSQGTDGNTIYF.

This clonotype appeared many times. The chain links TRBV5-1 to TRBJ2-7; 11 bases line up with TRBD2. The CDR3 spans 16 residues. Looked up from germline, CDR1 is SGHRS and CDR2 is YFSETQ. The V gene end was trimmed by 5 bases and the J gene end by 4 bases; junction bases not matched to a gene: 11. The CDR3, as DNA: TGCGCCAGCAGGTCAATAGCGGGAGGGCCTTTATACGAGCAGTACTTC. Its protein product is CASRSIAGGPLYEQYF.

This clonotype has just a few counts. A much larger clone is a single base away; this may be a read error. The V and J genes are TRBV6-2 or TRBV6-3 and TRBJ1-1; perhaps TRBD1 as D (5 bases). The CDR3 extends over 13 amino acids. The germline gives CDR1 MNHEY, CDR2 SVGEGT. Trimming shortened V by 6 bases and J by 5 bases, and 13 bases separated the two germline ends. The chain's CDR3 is CASRPNWGTEAFF. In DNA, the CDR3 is TGTGCCAGCAGACCCAACTGGGGGACTGAAGCTTTCTTT.

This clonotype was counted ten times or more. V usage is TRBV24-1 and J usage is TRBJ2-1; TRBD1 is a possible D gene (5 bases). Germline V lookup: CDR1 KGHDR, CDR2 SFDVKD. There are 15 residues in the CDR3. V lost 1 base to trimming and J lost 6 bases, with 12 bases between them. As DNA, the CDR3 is TGTGCCACCAGTGATTTTCGCCAGGGTATCAATGAGCAGTTCTTC. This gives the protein CATSDFRQGINEQFF.

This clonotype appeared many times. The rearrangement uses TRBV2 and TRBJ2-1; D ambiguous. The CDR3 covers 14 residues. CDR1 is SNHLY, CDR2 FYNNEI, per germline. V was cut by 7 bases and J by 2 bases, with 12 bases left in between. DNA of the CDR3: TGTGCCAGCATCGGGCAGCACACCTACAATGAGCAGTTCTTC. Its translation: CASIGQHTYNEQFF.

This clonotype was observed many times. The CDR3 DNA sequence: TGTGCCAGCAGTGTCGATGAGAGCCAGAATGAGCAGTTCTTC. Protein product: CASSVDESQNEQFF. The gene calls are TRBV2 and TRBJ2-1, with D hard to call. V lost 4 bases and J 7 bases, leaving 14 bases between the germline ends. Germline CDR1 and CDR2: SNHLY and FYNNEI. This CDR3 spans 14 amino acids.

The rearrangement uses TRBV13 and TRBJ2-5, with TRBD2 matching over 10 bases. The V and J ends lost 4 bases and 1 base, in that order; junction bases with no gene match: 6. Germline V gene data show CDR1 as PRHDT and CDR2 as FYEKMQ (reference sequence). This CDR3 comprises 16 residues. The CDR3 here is CASSSGTSELQETQYF. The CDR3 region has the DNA TGTGCCAGCAGCTCCGGGACTAGCGAACTCCAAGAGACCCAGTACTTC.

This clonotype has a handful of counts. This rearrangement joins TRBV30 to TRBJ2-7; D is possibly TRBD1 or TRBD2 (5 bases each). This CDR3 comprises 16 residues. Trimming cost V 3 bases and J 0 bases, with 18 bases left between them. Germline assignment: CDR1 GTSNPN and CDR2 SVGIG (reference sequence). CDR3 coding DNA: TGTGCCTGGAGCGGACACAAGGGACGGAGCTCCTACGAGCAGTACTTC. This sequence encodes CAWSGHKGRSSYEQYF. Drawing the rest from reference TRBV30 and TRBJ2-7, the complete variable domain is SQTIHQWPATLVQPVGSPLSLECTVEGTSNPNLYWYRQAAGRGLQLLFYSVGIGQISSEVPQNLSASRPQDRQFILSSKKLLLSDSGFYLCAWSGHKGRSSYEQYFGPGTRLTVT.

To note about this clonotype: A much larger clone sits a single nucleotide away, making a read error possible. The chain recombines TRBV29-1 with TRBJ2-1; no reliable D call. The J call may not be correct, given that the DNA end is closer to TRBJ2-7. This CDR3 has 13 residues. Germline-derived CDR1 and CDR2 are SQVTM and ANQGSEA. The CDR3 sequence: CSVYRAFHNEQYF. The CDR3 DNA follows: TGCAGCGTTTACCGAGCGTTCCACAATGAGCAGTACTTC.

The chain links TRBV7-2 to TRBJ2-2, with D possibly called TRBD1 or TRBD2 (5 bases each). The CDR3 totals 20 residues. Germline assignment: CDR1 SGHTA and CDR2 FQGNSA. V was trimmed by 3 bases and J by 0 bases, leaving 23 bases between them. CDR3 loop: CASSLSMIRRAGPNTGELFF. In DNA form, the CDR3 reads TGTGCCAGCAGCTTGTCAATGATCCGCAGGGCGGGCCCGAACACCGGGGAGCTGTTTTTT.

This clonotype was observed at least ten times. The chain's CDR3 is CASSNLRDDNEQFF. The CDR3 DNA reads as TGTGCCAGCAGCAACCTCCGGGACGACAATGAGCAGTTCTTC. The chain employs TRBV11-2 and TRBJ2-1, with D perhaps given as TRBD1 or TRBD2 (5 bases each). The CDR3 consists of 14 residues. Germline CDR1 reads SGHAT; CDR2 reads FQNNGV. V was trimmed by 5 bases and J by 5 bases, leaving 13 bases between them.

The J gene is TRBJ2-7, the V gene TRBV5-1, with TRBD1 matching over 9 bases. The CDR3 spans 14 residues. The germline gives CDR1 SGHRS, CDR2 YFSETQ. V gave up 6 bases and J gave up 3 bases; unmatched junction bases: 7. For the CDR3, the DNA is TGCGCCAGCACCGAGACAGGGGGATTCTACGAGCAGTACTTC. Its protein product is CASTETGGFYEQYF.

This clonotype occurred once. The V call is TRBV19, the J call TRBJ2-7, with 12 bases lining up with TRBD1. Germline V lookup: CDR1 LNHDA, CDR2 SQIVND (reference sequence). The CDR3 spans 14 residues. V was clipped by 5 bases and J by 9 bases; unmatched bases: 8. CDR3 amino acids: CASSSGTGGQRQYF. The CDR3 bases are TGTGCCAGTAGTTCCGGGACAGGGGGCCAGCGGCAGTACTTC.

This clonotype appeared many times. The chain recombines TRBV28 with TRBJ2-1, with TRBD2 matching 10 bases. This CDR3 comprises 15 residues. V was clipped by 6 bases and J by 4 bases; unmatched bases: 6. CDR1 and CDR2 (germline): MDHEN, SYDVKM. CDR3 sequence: CASSQTSGLYNEQFF. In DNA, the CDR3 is TGTGCCAGCAGCCAGACTAGCGGGCTATACAATGAGCAGTTCTTC.

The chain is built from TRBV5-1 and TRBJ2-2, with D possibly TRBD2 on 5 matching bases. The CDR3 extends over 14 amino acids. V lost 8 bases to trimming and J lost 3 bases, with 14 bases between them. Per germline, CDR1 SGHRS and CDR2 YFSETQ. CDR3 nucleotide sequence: TGCGCCAGTCGCTTTAAGGGAGACACCGGGGAGCTGTTTTTT. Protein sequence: CASRFKGDTGELFF.

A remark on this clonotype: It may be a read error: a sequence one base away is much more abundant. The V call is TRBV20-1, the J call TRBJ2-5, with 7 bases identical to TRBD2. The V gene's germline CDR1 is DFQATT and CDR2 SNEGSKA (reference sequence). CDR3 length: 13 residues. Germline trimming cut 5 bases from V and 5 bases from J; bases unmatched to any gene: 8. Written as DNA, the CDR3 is TGCAGTGCTGACCTGGGAGGGCCGGAGACCCAGTACTTC. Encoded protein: CSADLGGPETQYF.

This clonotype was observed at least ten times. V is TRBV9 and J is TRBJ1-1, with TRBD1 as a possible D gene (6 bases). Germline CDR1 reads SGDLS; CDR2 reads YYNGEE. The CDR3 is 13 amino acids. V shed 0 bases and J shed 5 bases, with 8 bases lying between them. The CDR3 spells CASSVEGGTEAFF. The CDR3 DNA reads TGTGCCAGCAGCGTAGAAGGGGGGACTGAAGCTTTCTTT.

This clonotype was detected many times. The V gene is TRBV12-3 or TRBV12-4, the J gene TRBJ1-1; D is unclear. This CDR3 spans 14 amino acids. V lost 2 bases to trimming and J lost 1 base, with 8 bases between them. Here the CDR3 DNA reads TGTGCCAGCAGTTTATCAGCCTCGAACACTGAAGCTTTCTTT. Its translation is CASSLSASNTEAFF.

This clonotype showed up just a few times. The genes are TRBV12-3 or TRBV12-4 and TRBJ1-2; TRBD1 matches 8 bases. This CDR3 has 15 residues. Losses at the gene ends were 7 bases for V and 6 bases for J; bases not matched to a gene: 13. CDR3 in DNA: TGTGCCAGCAAACGGTCAGGACAGGGAATAAATGGCTACACCTTC. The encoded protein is CASKRSGQGINGYTF.

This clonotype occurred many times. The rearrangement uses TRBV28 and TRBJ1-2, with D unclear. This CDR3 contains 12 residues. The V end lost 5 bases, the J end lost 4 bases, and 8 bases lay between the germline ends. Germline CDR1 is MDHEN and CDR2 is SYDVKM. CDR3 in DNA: TGTGCCAGCAGTCCAGAGGGCTATGGCTACACCTTC. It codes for CASSPEGYGYTF.

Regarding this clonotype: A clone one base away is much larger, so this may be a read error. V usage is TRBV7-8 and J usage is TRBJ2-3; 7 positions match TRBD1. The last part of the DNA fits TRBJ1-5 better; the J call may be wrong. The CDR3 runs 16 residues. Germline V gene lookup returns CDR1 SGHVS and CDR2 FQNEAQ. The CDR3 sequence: CASSLYSVRGTDTQHF. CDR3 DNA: TGTGCCAGCAGCTTATACTCGGTTAGAGGGACAGATACGCAGCATTTT.

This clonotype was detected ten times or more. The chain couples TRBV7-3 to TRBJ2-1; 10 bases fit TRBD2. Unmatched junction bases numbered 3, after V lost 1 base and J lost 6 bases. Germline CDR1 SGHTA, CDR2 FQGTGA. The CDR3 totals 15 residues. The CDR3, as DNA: TGTGCCAGCAGCTTAAGTCTAGCGGGAGTCAATGAGCAGTTCTTC. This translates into CASSLSLAGVNEQFF.

This CDR3 is CATSDPGPLGNTGELFF. The CDR3 nucleotides read TGTGCCACCAGTGACCCGGGGCCACTAGGGAACACCGGGGAGCTGTTTTTT. The rearrangement joins TRBV24-1 to TRBJ2-2; D possibly matches TRBD1 or TRBD2 (5 bases each). Looked up from germline, CDR1 is KGHDR and CDR2 is SFDVKD. V gave up 4 bases and J gave up 1 base, with 15 bases separating them. This CDR3 region has 17 residues.

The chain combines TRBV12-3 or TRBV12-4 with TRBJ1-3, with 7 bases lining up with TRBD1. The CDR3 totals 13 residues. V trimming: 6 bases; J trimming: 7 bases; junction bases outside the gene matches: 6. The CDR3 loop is CASRSRGPNTIYF. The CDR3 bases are TGTGCCAGCAGATCAAGGGGGCCTAACACCATATATTTT.

CDR3 in DNA: TGTGCCAGCAGCTTTGGATGGGCGGGGTTCGATGAGCAGTTCTTC. Translation gives CASSFGWAGFDEQFF. The chain carries TRBV5-5 and TRBJ2-1; tentatively, D is TRBD2 (6 bases). Germline V gene lookup returns CDR1 SGHKS and CDR2 YYEKEE (reference sequence). Trimming cost V 2 bases and J 8 bases, with 17 bases left between them. The CDR3 contains 15 residues.

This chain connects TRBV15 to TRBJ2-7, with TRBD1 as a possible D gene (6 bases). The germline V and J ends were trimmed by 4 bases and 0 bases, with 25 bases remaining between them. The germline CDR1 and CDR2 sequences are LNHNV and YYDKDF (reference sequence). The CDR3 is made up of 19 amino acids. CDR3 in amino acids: CATSTTRQAQTPNSYEQYF. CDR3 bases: TGTGCCACCAGCACAACAAGACAGGCCCAAACCCCTAACTCCTACGAGCAGTACTTC.

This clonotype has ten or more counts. CDR3 region: CASSLAGGHEVLGYTF. The CDR3 DNA sequence: TGCGCCAGCAGCTTGGCCGGGGGGCATGAGGTTCTTGGCTACACCTTC. The V call is TRBV5-1, the J call TRBJ1-2, with D possibly matching TRBD1 (6 bases). Deletions cut 0 bases from V and 7 bases from J, with 19 bases between. This CDR3 has 16 residues. CDR1 and CDR2 (germline): SGHRS, YFSETQ.

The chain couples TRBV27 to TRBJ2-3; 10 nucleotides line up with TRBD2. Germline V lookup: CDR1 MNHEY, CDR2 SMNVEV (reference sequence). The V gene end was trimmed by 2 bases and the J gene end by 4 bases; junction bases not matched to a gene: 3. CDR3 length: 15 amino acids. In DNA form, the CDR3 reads TGTGCCAGCAGTTTACTAGCGGGAGTACCAGATACGCAGTATTTT. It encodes CASSLLAGVPDTQYF.